This T cell receptor beta chain was obtained from a study of T-cell reconstitution after alpha-beta-depleted transplantation in children. Study-level results: Some patients' high day-60 TCRbeta diversity was traced to surviving recipient T cells and thymic progenitors. Reported findings indicate that, about two months after transplant, alpha-beta T cells came from several hundred expanded clones, which were derived from non-depleted graft cells. Newly produced T cells mostly accounted for T-cell counts and diversity one year post-transplant.

This CDR3 spans 15 amino acids. Germline CDR1 LNHDA, CDR2 SQIVND (reference sequence). The ends were cut back, 3 bases at V and 4 bases at J, with 13 bases in the middle. Using unique molecular identifiers, the investigators prepared the TCRbeta library. TCRdb passed the PCR reads through MiXCR, listing each CDR3 protein once. The sample includes about a million distinct CDR3 sequences, under 30% of them seen just once. Turning to this clonotype: Its target is not known.

This sequence originates from a boy in the first two years of life who had a stem cell transplant for SCID, so the T cells may come from the graft donor. V gene TRBV19 combines with J gene TRBJ2-1; D gene ambiguous. The sequencing used PBMCs, mostly from graft donor cells, collected 360 days after TCRalphabeta/CD19-depleted stem cell transplant. The CDR3 sequence is CASSMGFGQYNEQFF. The CDR3 nucleotides read TGTGCCAGTAGTATGGGGTTCGGCCAGTACAATGAGCAGTTCTTC.